This TCR beta chain comes out of a study of T cell repertoires in cytomegalovirus infection. Across the study: Both a matching HLA type and CMV infection were indicated by public TCR beta signatures. Notes on the study in general: Summed frequency of public TCR beta families distinguished CMV carriers with the relevant HLA. HLA-C-restricted CMV-specific TCR beta clonotypes were dominant in the ex vivo response.

Ten or more counts support this clonotype. The antigen is not known. One entry per CDR3 protein, called by TCRdb with MiXCR from the reads. In the table there are hundreds of thousands of distinct CDR3 sequences, approximately 10% of which are singletons. This clonotype originated in a human donor in good health (CMV status not recorded). Some clones in this sample may be carry-over from other donors' samples. Sequenced sample: PBMCs.

CDR3 sequence (DNA): TGTGCCAGCAGCTTAGCGCCCCCTAGGACAGGGTCGGGTGAGCAGTTCTTC. As protein: CASSLAPPRTGSGEQFF. V and J are TRBV7-6 and TRBJ2-1; 8 bases match TRBD1. The trim removed 0 bases at V and 9 bases at J, leaving 13 bases unmatched. The CDR3 is 17 residues long. The germline CDR1 and CDR2 sequences are SGHVS and FNYEAQ.